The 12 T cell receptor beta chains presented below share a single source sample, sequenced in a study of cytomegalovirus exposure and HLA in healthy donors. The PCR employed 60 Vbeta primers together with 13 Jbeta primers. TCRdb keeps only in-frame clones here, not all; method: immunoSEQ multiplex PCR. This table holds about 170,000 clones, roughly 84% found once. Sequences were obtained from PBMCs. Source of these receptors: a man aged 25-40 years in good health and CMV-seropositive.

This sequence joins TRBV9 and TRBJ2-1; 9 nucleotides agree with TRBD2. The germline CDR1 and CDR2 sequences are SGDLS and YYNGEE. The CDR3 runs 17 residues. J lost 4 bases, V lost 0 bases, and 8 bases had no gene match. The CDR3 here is CASSVAGGRALYNEQFF. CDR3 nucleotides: TGTGCCAGCAGCGTAGCCGGCGGGAGGGCCCTATACAATGAGCAGTTCTTC.

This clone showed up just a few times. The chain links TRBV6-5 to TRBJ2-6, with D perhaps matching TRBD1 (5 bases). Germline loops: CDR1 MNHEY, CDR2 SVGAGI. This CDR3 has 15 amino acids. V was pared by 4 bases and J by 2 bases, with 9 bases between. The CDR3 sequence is CASSSQGPGANVLTF. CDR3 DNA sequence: TGTGCCAGCAGTTCTCAGGGCCCTGGGGCCAACGTCCTGACTTTC.

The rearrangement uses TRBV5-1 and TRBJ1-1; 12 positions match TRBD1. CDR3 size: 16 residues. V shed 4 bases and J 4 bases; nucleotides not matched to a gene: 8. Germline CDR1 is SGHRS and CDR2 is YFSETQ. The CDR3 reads CASSTGDRGLVTEAFF. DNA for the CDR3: TGCGCCAGCAGCACGGGGGACAGGGGGCTGGTCACTGAAGCTTTCTTT.

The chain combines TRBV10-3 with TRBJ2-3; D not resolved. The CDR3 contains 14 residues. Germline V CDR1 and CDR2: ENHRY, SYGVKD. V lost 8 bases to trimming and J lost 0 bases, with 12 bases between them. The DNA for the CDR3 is TGTGCCATCTCCTCAGGTACTAGCACAGATACGCAGTATTTT. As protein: CAISSGTSTDTQYF.

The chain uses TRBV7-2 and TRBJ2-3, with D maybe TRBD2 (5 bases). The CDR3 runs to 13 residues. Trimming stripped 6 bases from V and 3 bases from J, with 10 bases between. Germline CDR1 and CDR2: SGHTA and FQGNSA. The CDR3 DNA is TGTGCCAGCAGTAGGGAGTTGACAGATACGCAGTATTTT. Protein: CASSRELTDTQYF.

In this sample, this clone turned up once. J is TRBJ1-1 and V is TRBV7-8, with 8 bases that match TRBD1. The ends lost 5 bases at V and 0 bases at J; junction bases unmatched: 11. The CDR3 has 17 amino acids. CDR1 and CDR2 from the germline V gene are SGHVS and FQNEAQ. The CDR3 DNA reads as TGTGCCAGCAGCCCCTTGACAGGGGATCCAATGAACACTGAAGCTTTCTTT. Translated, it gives CASSPLTGDPMNTEAFF.

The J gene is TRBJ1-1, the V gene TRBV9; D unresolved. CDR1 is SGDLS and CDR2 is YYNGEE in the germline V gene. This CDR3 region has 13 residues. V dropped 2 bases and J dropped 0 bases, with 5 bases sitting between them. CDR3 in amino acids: CASSVGMNTEAFF. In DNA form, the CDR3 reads TGTGCCAGCAGCGTCGGGATGAACACTGAAGCTTTCTTT.

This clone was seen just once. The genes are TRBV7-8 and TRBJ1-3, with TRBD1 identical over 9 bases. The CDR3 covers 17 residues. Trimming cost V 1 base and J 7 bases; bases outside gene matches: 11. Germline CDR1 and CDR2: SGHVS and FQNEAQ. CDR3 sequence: CASSLDAYRTGENTIYF. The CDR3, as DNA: TGTGCCAGCAGCTTAGACGCGTACAGGACAGGGGAGAACACCATATATTTT.

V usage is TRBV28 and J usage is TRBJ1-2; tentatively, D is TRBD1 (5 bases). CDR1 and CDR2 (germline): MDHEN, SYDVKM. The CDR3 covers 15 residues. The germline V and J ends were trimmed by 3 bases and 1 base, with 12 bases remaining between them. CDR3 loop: CASSFAREGNYGYTF. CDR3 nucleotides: TGTGCCAGCAGTTTTGCCAGGGAAGGTAACTATGGCTACACCTTC.

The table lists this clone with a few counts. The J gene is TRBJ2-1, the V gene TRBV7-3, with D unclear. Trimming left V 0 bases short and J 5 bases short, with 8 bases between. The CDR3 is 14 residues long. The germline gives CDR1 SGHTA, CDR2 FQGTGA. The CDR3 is CASSLTGTHNEQFF. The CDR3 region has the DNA TGTGCCAGCAGCTTAACGGGCACCCACAATGAGCAGTTCTTC.

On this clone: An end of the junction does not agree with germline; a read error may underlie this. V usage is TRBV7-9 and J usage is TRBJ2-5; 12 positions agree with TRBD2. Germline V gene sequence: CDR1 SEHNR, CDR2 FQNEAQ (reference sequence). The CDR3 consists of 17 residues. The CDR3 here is CSSSHASSGRGGETQYF. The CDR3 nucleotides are TGTTCCAGCAGCCATGCCTCTAGCGGGAGGGGAGGAGAGACCCAGTACTTC.

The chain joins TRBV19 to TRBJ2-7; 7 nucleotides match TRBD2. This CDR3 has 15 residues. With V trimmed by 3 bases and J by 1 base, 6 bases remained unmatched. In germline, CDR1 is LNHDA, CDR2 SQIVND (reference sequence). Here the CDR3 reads CASSIRQGGSYEQYF. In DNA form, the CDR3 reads TGTGCCAGTAGTATCAGGCAGGGAGGGTCCTACGAGCAGTACTTC.